These T cell receptor beta chains were read from a single sample in a study of cytomegalovirus exposure and HLA in healthy donors. The protocol was immunoSEQ multiplex PCR, while the TCRdb copy is restricted to in-frame clones and leaves out a portion. This sample has 150,000 to 200,000 clones, with around 80% found just once. The sample comprised PBMCs. These receptors came from a woman aged 35 to 49 in good health and CMV-seronegative. CDR3s include the opening cysteine and the closing phenylalanine or tryptophan. Fields, in order: J gene, V gene, clone size, D gene, CDR3 DNA, CDR3 protein. The D gene is left open where the match is weak. Size is omitted from some rows. Given values are once, few, many or a class for expanded clones.

J: TRBJ1-2; V: TRBV7-2; size: few; D: NA; DNA: TGTGCCAGCAGCCCAGGGTATGGGAATACTTATGGCTACACCTTC; CDR3: CASSPGYGNTYGYTF
J: TRBJ1-5; V: TRBV19; size: once; D: NA; DNA: TGTGCCAGTAGTAAAACGGCAGGTCGTAGCAATCAGCCCCAGCATTTT; CDR3: CASSKTAGRSNQPQHF
J: TRBJ2-7; V: TRBV11-1; size: NA; D: TRBD1; DNA: TGTGCCAGCAGCTTATTCTCCCTCTCCGGGACAGGGGCGTACGAGCAGTACTTC; CDR3: CASSLFSLSGTGAYEQYF
J: TRBJ1-1; V: TRBV18; size: once; D: NA; DNA: TGTGCCAGCTCACCGGGACAAAATACTGAAGCTTTCTTT; CDR3: CASSPGQNTEAFF
J: TRBJ2-3; V: TRBV30; size: few; D: TRBD2; DNA: TGTGCCTGGAGTGGGGGACTAGGCCAAGCACCAGATACGCAGTATTTT; CDR3: CAWSGGLGQAPDTQYF
J: TRBJ2-7; V: TRBV27; size: NA; D: TRBD1; DNA: TGTGCCAGCCGACGTCCGGGACAGGGTAACGAGCAGTACTTC; CDR3: CASRRPGQGNEQYF
J: TRBJ2-4; V: TRBV2; size: few; D: NA; DNA: TGTGCCAGCACAAACTCCAACAGGGACATTCAGTACTTC; CDR3: CASTNSNRDIQYF
J: TRBJ1-2; V: TRBV30; size: NA; D: TRBD1; DNA: TGTGCCTGGAGTGGGACAGGGTTCGGGGGCTACACCTTC; CDR3: CAWSGTGFGGYTF
J: TRBJ1-4; V: TRBV5-1; size: once; D: NA; DNA: TGCGCCAGCAGCTGGAACCAGGGAAATAAAGGGGAAAAACTGTTTTTT; CDR3: CASSWNQGNKGEKLFF
J: TRBJ2-7; V: TRBV10-3; size: once; D: TRBD2; DNA: TGTGCCATCAGTGAGCCCCCGGGACTAGCCACCTACGAGCAGTACTTC; CDR3: CAISEPPGLATYEQYF
J: TRBJ1-5; V: TRBV28; size: NA; D: NA; DNA: TGTGCCAGCAGTCCTCCGTCCGGACTCAATCAGCCCCAGCATTTT; CDR3: CASSPPSGLNQPQHF
J: TRBJ2-1; V: TRBV4-2; size: NA; D: TRBD2; DNA: TGTGCCAGCAGCCAAGAGCTAGCGGGGGCATCAAGCTCCTACAATGAGCAGTTCTTC; CDR3: CASSQELAGASSSYNEQFF
J: TRBJ1-1; V: TRBV5-6; size: NA; D: NA; DNA: TGTGCCAGCAGCTTGGTAGGATCAGGGATCACTGAAGCTTTCTTT; CDR3: CASSLVGSGITEAFF
J: TRBJ2-1; V: TRBV9; size: NA; D: TRBD2; DNA: TGTGCCAGCAGCATAGCCATCTCTGGGCTAGCGGTTAACAATGAGCAGTTCTTC; CDR3: CASSIAISGLAVNNEQFF
J: TRBJ2-7; V: TRBV15; size: NA; D: NA; DNA: TGTGCCACCAGCAGAGAGGGGGGTAGTACCGCCGAGCAGTACTTC; CDR3: CATSREGGSTAEQYF
J: TRBJ2-1; V: TRBV28; size: few; D: NA; DNA: TGTGCCAGCAGTTCGGATCAAGCGCTAAAGCAGTTCTTC; CDR3: CASSSDQALKQFF
J: TRBJ2-7; V: TRBV19; size: NA; D: NA; DNA: TGTGCCAGTAGTGGTTCCGGGCCGGGACAACAGTTCTACGAGCAGTACTTC; CDR3: CASSGSGPGQQFYEQYF
J: TRBJ2-1; V: TRBV30; size: NA; D: NA; DNA: TGTGCCTGGAATGGGGGGTTTAATGAGCAGTTCTTC; CDR3: CAWNGGFNEQFF
J: TRBJ1-4; V: TRBV5-4; size: NA; D: NA; DNA: TGTGCCAGCAGCTTAGGCGGGGGAGTGAGGCATGAAAAACTGTTTTTT; CDR3: CASSLGGGVRHEKLFF
J: TRBJ2-1; V: TRBV28; size: NA; D: TRBD2; DNA: TGTGCCAGCAGTTCACTAGCGGGAGACTACAATGAGCAGTTCTTC; CDR3: CASSSLAGDYNEQFF
J: TRBJ1-5; V: TRBV4-2; size: NA; D: NA; DNA: TGTGCCAGCAGCCAAGATCGCGGACTATCACAGCCCCAGCATTTT; CDR3: CASSQDRGLSQPQHF
J: TRBJ1-5; V: TRBV12-5; size: NA; D: NA; DNA: TGTGCTAGTGGTTTGGTCCTGCGGGCTCAGGGGTTCGATCAGCCCCAGCATTTT; CDR3: CASGLVLRAQGFDQPQHF
J: TRBJ2-2; V: TRBV5-1; size: few; D: NA; DNA: TGCGCCAGCAGCTCCCAAACGGGCACCGGGGAGCTGTTTTTT; CDR3: CASSSQTGTGELFF